A single sample is the source of the 28 T cell receptor beta chains below, sequenced in a study of T cell changes during pregnancy in multiple sclerosis (dated by TCRdb to between 2019 and 2020). The library was generated by the immunoSEQ multiplex PCR assay. As stored in TCRdb, this immuneACCESS dataset retains in-frame rearrangements with V and J assigned. A fraction of the clones does not appear; measured against another copy, unresolved V genes explain less than half of the discrepancy, and the remainder lacks a known reason. In this sample the table shows 60,000 to 75,000 clones, about 90% of which occur a single time. 1.3% to 1.5% of the sample rests with the top ten. Sequenced material: peripheral blood, taken in the second trimester of pregnancy. The origin of the receptors is a female donor in good health, enrolled as a control in a pregnancy study.

The V gene is TRBV10-3, the J gene TRBJ1-1; a possible D gene is TRBD1 (6 bases). Germline values: CDR1 ENHRY, CDR2 SYGVKD. There are 13 residues in the CDR3. The V end was cut by 4 bases, the J end by 2 bases, with 8 bases between. CDR3 DNA sequence: TGTGCCATCAGTGGGACAGATAACACTGAAGCTTTCTTT. It translates to CAISGTDNTEAFF.

This chain links TRBV27 with TRBJ2-3; weak D call: TRBD1 (5 bases). V was trimmed by 5 bases and J by 6 bases, leaving 9 bases between them. The CDR3 runs to 12 residues. Germline V gives CDR1 MNHEY, CDR2 SMNVEV (reference sequence). The CDR3 region has the DNA TGTGCCAGCAGTGCGCCAGGGGATACGCAGTATTTT. This gives the protein CASSAPGDTQYF.

This chain links TRBV6-1 with TRBJ2-7, with 12 bases matching TRBD2. The trim removed 5 bases at V and 2 bases at J, leaving 1 base unmatched. From germline, CDR1 is MNHNS and CDR2 SASEGT. This CDR3 comprises 14 residues. CDR3 residues: CASSTSGGPYEQYF. The CDR3, as DNA: TGTGCCAGCAGTACTAGCGGGGGGCCCTACGAGCAGTACTTC.

This clone has only one observation. This rearrangement joins TRBV15 to TRBJ1-4; TRBD1 might be the D (5 bases). CDR3 size: 16 residues. The V end was cut by 3 bases, the J end by 4 bases, with 15 bases between. The germline gives CDR1 LNHNV, CDR2 YYDKDF (reference sequence). The DNA of the CDR3 is TGTGCCACCAGCAGTGGGGGGGAGAACCTTAATGAAAAACTGTTTTTT. Protein: CATSSGGENLNEKLFF.

The chain couples TRBV27 to TRBJ1-5, with 9 bases fitting TRBD1. V dropped 3 bases and J dropped 6; count of bases not matched to a gene: 6. CDR1 is MNHEY, CDR2 SMNVEV, per germline (reference sequence). The CDR3 sequence is 15 residues long. CDR3: CASSFLDRGTQPQHF. In DNA, the CDR3 is TGTGCCAGCAGTTTTCTGGACAGGGGCACTCAGCCCCAGCATTTT.

This clone was counted a few times. The chain employs TRBV27 and TRBJ2-2; TRBD1 agrees at 11 bases. Germline assignment: CDR1 MNHEY and CDR2 SMNVEV (reference sequence). The ends lost 3 bases at V and 4 bases at J; junction bases unmatched: 10. The CDR3 contains 18 residues. The CDR3 protein is CASSLRTGGASITGELFF. The CDR3 nucleotides are TGTGCCAGCAGTTTGAGGACAGGGGGCGCGAGTATCACCGGGGAGCTGTTTTTT.

This clone was seen a single time. This chain links TRBV19 with TRBJ1-2, with 8 bases aligning to TRBD1. Looked up from germline, CDR1 is LNHDA and CDR2 is SQIVND (reference sequence). Trimming cost V 5 bases and J 6 bases; bases outside gene matches: 14. The CDR3 loop spans 16 amino acids. The CDR3 DNA is TGTGCCAGTAGTTCCCTCCCCCCGACAGGGGCCCATGGCTACACCTTC. Protein: CASSSLPPTGAHGYTF.

The chain carries TRBV7-2 and TRBJ2-1; TRBD2 agrees at 10 bases. Germline V gives CDR1 SGHTA, CDR2 FQGNSA. The trim removed 6 bases at V and 2 bases at J, leaving 4 bases unmatched. The CDR3 has 15 amino acids. The CDR3 protein is CASSLAGAPYNEQFF. CDR3 nucleotides: TGTGCCAGCAGTCTAGCGGGAGCCCCCTACAATGAGCAGTTCTTC. Full variable domain (rest looked up from reference TRBV7-2 and TRBJ2-1): GAGVSQSPSNKVTEKGKDVELRCDPISGHTALYWYRQSLGQGLEFLIYFQGNSAPDKSGLPSDRFSAERTGGSVSTLTIQRTQQEDSAVYLCASSLAGAPYNEQFFGPGTRLTVL.

This clone occurred once. V gene TRBV7-2 combines with J gene TRBJ1-2, with TRBD1 as a possible D gene (6 bases). Germline V CDR1 and CDR2: SGHTA, FQGNSA. CDR3 length equals 15 residues. V lost 4 bases, J lost 6 bases, and 18 bases lay in between. CDR3 residues: CASSSRQDHSHGYTF. CDR3 DNA sequence: TGTGCCAGCAGCTCCCGACAGGACCACTCTCATGGCTACACCTTC.

This clone was detected only once. The J gene is TRBJ2-1, the V gene TRBV6-4, with D tentatively TRBD1 (6 bases). In germline, CDR1 is MRHNA, CDR2 SNTAGT. Trimming left V 3 bases short and J 8 bases short, with 26 bases between. CDR3 length: 18 amino acids. The CDR3 loop is CASSEATSQGSGSDEQFF. The CDR3 DNA sequence: TGTGCCAGCAGTGAGGCTACCTCACAGGGCTCAGGTAGCGATGAGCAGTTCTTC.

The table lists this clone with a count of one. The rearrangement uses TRBV9 and TRBJ2-3, with 11 nucleotides matching TRBD2. The V segment lost 4 bases and the J segment 4 bases; nucleotides outside the gene matches: 8. The CDR3 is 16 amino acids. Germline V lookup: CDR1 SGDLS, CDR2 YYNGEE. In DNA, the CDR3 is TGTGCCAGCAGCCCCGATAGCGGGAGGGCCCCAGATACGCAGTATTTT. Translated, it gives CASSPDSGRAPDTQYF.

The chain is built from TRBV10-3 and TRBJ2-2, with 8 bases fitting TRBD1. The CDR3 loop spans 15 amino acids. Germline CDR1 reads ENHRY; CDR2 reads SYGVKD. Trimming took 8 bases from V and 4 from J; bases not matched to a gene: 9. The CDR3 protein is CAIPGGGILTGELFF. In DNA, the CDR3 is TGTGCCATCCCAGGGGGCGGTATCCTCACCGGGGAGCTGTTTTTT.

In nucleotides, the CDR3 is TGTGCCAGCAGCCCCCTCTCCGGTGAGCAGTTCTTC. Translated, it gives CASSPLSGEQFF. The chain uses TRBV4-2 and TRBJ2-1, with no clear D. Trimming removed 4 bases at V and 9 bases at J, with 10 bases between. The germline V gene encodes CDR1 LGHNA and CDR2 YNFKEQ. The CDR3 runs to 12 residues.

The rearrangement joins TRBV4-1 to TRBJ1-2; weak D call: TRBD1 (5 bases). Germline V gives CDR1 MGHRA, CDR2 YSYEKL. With 5 bases removed from V and 6 bases from J, the gap between germline ends came to 22 bases. CDR3 length: 16 residues. The CDR3 nucleotides read TGCGCCAGCAGCTTAACCATTGGTCCGCAAGGGGATGGCTACACCTTC. It specifies CASSLTIGPQGDGYTF.

The V gene is TRBV30, the J gene TRBJ2-7, with TRBD2 as a possible D gene (5 bases). V gave up 4 bases and J gave up 3 bases, with 22 bases separating them. Germline V lookup: CDR1 GTSNPN, CDR2 SVGIG (reference sequence). This CDR3 is built from 16 residues. Here the CDR3 reads CAWTFSRGRIYYEQYF. As DNA, the CDR3 is TGTGCCTGGACCTTTTCCCGGGGTAGAATCTACTACGAGCAGTACTTC.

The rearrangement uses TRBV4-1 and TRBJ1-1, with 9 bases lining up with TRBD1. Trimming at V came to 6 bases and at J to 11 bases, leaving 13 bases not matched to a gene. CDR1 MGHRA and CDR2 YSYEKL come from the germline V gene. The CDR3 runs 14 residues. The CDR3 DNA reads TGCGCCAGCAGACCCCCGGGACAGGGTCGGGGGGCTTTCTTT. Its translation: CASRPPGQGRGAFF.

As for this clone: The sample carries other DNA sequences with the same CDR3. The chain combines TRBV11-2 with TRBJ1-2, with D perhaps TRBD1 (6 bases). The CDR3 consists of 13 residues. V lost 4 bases and J 5 bases, leaving 11 bases between the germline ends. Looked up from germline, CDR1 is SGHAT and CDR2 is FQNNGV. CDR3 bases: TGTGCCAGCAGCTCCACAGGGAGATATGGCTACACCTTC. As protein: CASSSTGRYGYTF. Complete variable domain (other parts from reference TRBV11-2 and TRBJ1-2): EAGVAQSPRYKIIEKRQSVAFWCNPISGHATLYWYQQILGQGPKLLIQFQNNGVVDDSQLPKDRFSAERLKGVDSTLKIQPAKLEDSAVYLCASSSTGRYGYTFGSGTRLTVV.

CDR3 DNA sequence: TGTGCCAGCAGATCCCCTGGCCGCGGGGGAGTTTATGGCACAGATACGCAGTATTTT. Protein sequence: CASRSPGRGGVYGTDTQYF. The chain recombines TRBV5-8 with TRBJ2-3, with TRBD2 matching over 7 bases. The ends lost 5 bases at V and 1 base at J; junction bases unmatched: 19. Germline V lookup: CDR1 SGHTS, CDR2 YDEGEE. This CDR3 spans 19 amino acids.

The J gene is TRBJ1-1, the V gene TRBV6-1; the D is unclear. The CDR3 totals 13 residues. The germline V and J ends were trimmed by 2 bases and 12 bases, with 16 bases remaining between them. CDR1 is MNHNS, CDR2 SASEGT, per germline. CDR3: CASSEITRTSTFF. CDR3 sequence (DNA): TGTGCCAGCAGTGAAATAACAAGGACTTCGACTTTCTTT.

The chain recombines TRBV5-6 with TRBJ1-2, with a possible D match to TRBD1 (6 bases). This CDR3 contains 18 residues. From germline, CDR1 is SGHDT and CDR2 YYEEEE. V lost 5 bases and J lost 6, with 29 bases in between. The CDR3 DNA sequence: TGTGCCAGCAGTAATGGACAGCTCAGGCTCCTCTCATCTAATGGCTACACCTTC. Its translation: CASSNGQLRLLSSNGYTF.

The V gene is TRBV5-1, the J gene TRBJ1-6; a possible D gene is TRBD1 (6 bases). The CDR3 sequence is 16 residues long. Trimming left V 1 base short and J 5 bases short, with 13 bases between. CDR1 SGHRS and CDR2 YFSETQ come from the germline V gene. This chain's CDR3 is CASSLRGTNDNSPLHF. The CDR3 DNA reads as TGCGCCAGCAGCTTGAGGGGGACGAACGATAATTCACCCCTCCACTTT.

The V gene is TRBV2, the J gene TRBJ1-4; D is possibly TRBD1 (6 bases). The V end was cut by 5 bases, the J end by 2 bases, with 12 bases between. The CDR3 loop spans 15 amino acids. CDR1 is SNHLY and CDR2 is FYNNEI in the germline V gene. DNA for the CDR3: TGTGCCAGCAGTCTACAGGGTTTGACTAATGAAAAACTGTTTTTT. It codes for CASSLQGLTNEKLFF.

This sequence joins TRBV2 and TRBJ2-2, with D possibly TRBD2 on 6 matching bases. Germline V CDR1 and CDR2: SNHLY, FYNNEI. This CDR3 is 16 amino acids long. The V end was cut by 6 bases, the J end by 3 bases, with 17 bases between. The CDR3 is CASSRGTGGYTGELFF. CDR3 sequence (DNA): TGTGCCAGCAGCAGAGGTACCGGGGGTTACACCGGGGAGCTGTTTTTT.

V and J are TRBV2 and TRBJ2-3; no clear D. The CDR3 has 14 amino acids. V lost 8 bases and J lost 3, with 15 bases in between. In germline, CDR1 is SNHLY, CDR2 FYNNEI. CDR3 sequence (DNA): TGTGCCAGCGAAGGTGCTAGTTTGACAGATACGCAGTATTTT. It codes for CASEGASLTDTQYF.

This chain links TRBV9 with TRBJ2-3; 9 bases fit TRBD2. Germline V gene lookup returns CDR1 SGDLS and CDR2 YYNGEE. This CDR3 has 19 amino acids. Unmatched junction bases numbered 21, after V lost 4 bases and J lost 6 bases. This CDR3 reads CASSRNPNLAGARPDTQYF. The CDR3 DNA sequence: TGTGCCAGCAGCCGTAATCCGAATTTAGCGGGAGCACGGCCCGATACGCAGTATTTT. Filled out from reference TRBV9 and TRBJ2-3, the complete variable domain reads DSGVTQTPKHLITATGQRVTLRCSPRSGDLSVYWYQQSLDQGLQFLIQYYNGEERAKGNILERFSAQQFPDLHSELNLSSLELGDSALYFCASSRNPNLAGARPDTQYFGPGTRLTVL.

Written as DNA, the CDR3 is TGTGCCAGCAGCACGGGACAGGGGAGGTCTGGGGCCAACGTCCTGACTTTC. The encoded protein is CASSTGQGRSGANVLTF. V and J are TRBV7-2 and TRBJ2-6; 10 bases are shared with TRBD1. This CDR3 contains 17 residues. Trimming cost V 5 bases and J 1 base; bases outside gene matches: 5. The V gene's germline CDR1 is SGHTA and CDR2 FQGNSA.

The chain carries TRBV10-3 and TRBJ2-1; TRBD2 matches 14 bases. The CDR3 extends over 19 amino acids. Trimming removed 0 bases from V and 0 bases from J; junction bases left unmatched: 4. Germline V gene data show CDR1 as ENHRY and CDR2 as SYGVKD. This CDR3 reads CAISESGLAGGSSYNEQFF. CDR3 coding DNA: TGTGCCATCAGTGAGTCTGGACTAGCGGGGGGAAGCTCCTACAATGAGCAGTTCTTC.

The rearrangement joins TRBV27 to TRBJ2-2; D gene ambiguous. The CDR3 extends over 12 amino acids. V shed 5 bases and J shed 4 bases, with 5 bases lying between them. Looked up from germline, CDR1 is MNHEY and CDR2 is SMNVEV (reference sequence). DNA of the CDR3: TGTGCCAGCAGTCCCCTCACCGGGGAGCTGTTTTTT. Protein product: CASSPLTGELFF.